Below, 17 T cell receptor beta chains from the same sample are listed, as sequenced in a study of blood T cells in healthy people across ages. The second PCR ran roughly 7 to 11 cycles with a sample-barcoded 5' primer and J-beta primers. MiXCR, run by TCRdb on the 5' RACE reads, gives a single entry per CDR3 protein. The repertoire has around 1,000,000 distinct CDR3 sequences, under 40% of them found once; the top ten carry roughly 13%. Sequencing input: blood. Every receptor here comes from a man aged 18 to 29 in good health.

This clonotype was seen only a few times. J is TRBJ1-2 and V is TRBV2, with D uncertain. Germline CDR1 and CDR2: SNHLY and FYNNEI. The CDR3 totals 16 residues. With 8 bases removed from V and 7 bases from J, the gap between germline ends came to 26 bases. The CDR3 reads CASVKRAGEPGCGYTF. In DNA form, the CDR3 reads TGTGCCAGCGTCAAGAGGGCCGGGGAGCCGGGCTGTGGCTACACCTTC.

This clonotype has just a few counts. V usage is TRBV29-1 and J usage is TRBJ1-2, with 8 nucleotides matching TRBD1. There are 11 residues in the CDR3. The V segment lost 5 bases and the J segment 4 bases; nucleotides outside the gene matches: 0. From germline, CDR1 is SQVTM and CDR2 ANQGSEA. The CDR3 DNA is TGCAGCGTTACAGGGGGCTATGGCTACACCTTC. It specifies CSVTGGYGYTF.

There are a few counts of this clonotype. This sequence joins TRBV7-3 and TRBJ2-3; maybe TRBD1 (5 bases). Germline V gene sequence: CDR1 SGHTA, CDR2 FQGTGA. Trimming pared 2 bases from V and 14 bases from J, leaving 11 bases between. This CDR3 is 11 amino acids long. The CDR3 reads CASSLGARLYF. The CDR3, as DNA: TGTGCCAGCAGCTTAGGGGCTAGATTGTATTTT.

This clonotype turned up a few times. The chain has TRBV18 and TRBJ2-1; tentative D call: TRBD1 (5 bases). The V end was cut by 0 bases, the J end by 5 bases, with 11 bases between. CDR1 and CDR2 (germline): KGHSH, LQKENI. This CDR3 has 15 residues. The DNA of the CDR3 is TGTGCCAGCTCACCACCGGTAGCAGGGAACAATGAGCAGTTCTTC. Its protein is CASSPPVAGNNEQFF. Drawing the rest from reference TRBV18 and TRBJ2-1, the complete variable domain is NAGVMQNPRHLVRRRGQEARLRCSPMKGHSHVYWYRQLPEEGLKFMVYLQKENIIDESGMPKERFSAEFPKEGPSILRIQQVVRGDSAAYFCASSPPVAGNNEQFFGPGTRLTVL.

The J gene is TRBJ2-4, the V gene TRBV4-1, with TRBD1 as a possible D gene (6 bases). Germline values: CDR1 MGHRA, CDR2 YSYEKL. The CDR3 runs to 15 residues. Trimming took 1 base from V and 7 from J, leaving 14 bases between them. Here the CDR3 reads CASSQADRQANIQYF. CDR3 nucleotide sequence: TGCGCCAGCAGCCAAGCGGACAGACAGGCGAACATTCAGTACTTC.

This clonotype appeared a few times. The chain carries TRBV7-9 and TRBJ1-5; D gene uncertain. This CDR3 is built from 13 residues. CDR1 and CDR2 from the germline V gene are SEHNR and FQNEAQ (reference sequence). The V gene lost 5 bases and the J gene lost 6 bases, with 11 bases spanning the gap. As DNA, the CDR3 is TGTGCCAGCAGCGAGGGAGACGGTCAGCCCCAGCATTTT. Its translation: CASSEGDGQPQHF.

The chain combines TRBV27 with TRBJ2-1; D is uncertain. Germline-derived CDR1 and CDR2 are MNHEY and SMNVEV (reference sequence). This CDR3 has 15 amino acids. V shed 2 bases and J shed 2 bases, with 10 bases lying between them. The CDR3, as DNA: TGTGCCAGCAGTTTAACCCAGCGTACCTACAATGAGCAGTTCTTC. It translates to CASSLTQRTYNEQFF.

The chain combines TRBV11-3 with TRBJ1-2; 9 positions agree with TRBD1. V shed 5 bases, J shed 13 bases, and the junction held 17 bases outside the gene matches. The CDR3 is 15 residues long. The germline gives CDR1 SGHNT, CDR2 YENEEA. Here the CDR3 reads CASSKAAGTGFDLTF. As DNA, the CDR3 is TGTGCCAGCAGCAAGGCCGCCGGGACAGGGTTTGATCTCACCTTC.

The chain is built from TRBV20-1 and TRBJ1-6; TRBD1 is a possible D gene (5 bases). The V and J ends lost 3 bases and 5 bases respectively, with 17 bases between them. This CDR3 comprises 16 residues. Germline CDR1 DFQATT, CDR2 SNEGSKA (reference sequence). CDR3 coding DNA: TGCAGTGCTAGGCGCGGTAGGGGACCGGATAATTCACCCCTCCACTTT. Protein product: CSARRGRGPDNSPLHF.

This clonotype was observed at least ten times. The J gene is TRBJ2-3, the V gene TRBV5-1, with D perhaps TRBD1 (5 bases). The germline V gene encodes CDR1 SGHRS and CDR2 YFSETQ. With 0 bases removed from V and 6 bases from J, the gap between germline ends came to 8 bases. CDR3 length equals 13 residues. CDR3 sequence: CASSLVGVDTQYF. The CDR3 DNA follows: TGCGCCAGCAGCTTGGTAGGGGTGGATACGCAGTATTTT.

V and J are TRBV29-1 and TRBJ2-3; TRBD1 or TRBD2 may be the D gene (5 bases each). The germline gives CDR1 SQVTM, CDR2 ANQGSEA. The ends were cut back, 6 bases at V and 1 base at J, with 11 bases in the middle. The CDR3 consists of 13 residues. CDR3 DNA sequence: TGCAGCGTCGGGACGAGGGGCACAGATACGCAGTATTTT. It yields the protein CSVGTRGTDTQYF.

J is TRBJ1-1 and V is TRBV5-1; 9 nucleotides match TRBD1. The CDR3 runs to 14 residues. The junction had 4 bases not matched to a gene; V was cut back by 6 bases and J by 1 base. Germline V gives CDR1 SGHRS, CDR2 YFSETQ. Written as DNA, the CDR3 is TGCGCCAGCACCGGGGACAGGGCGAACACTGAAGCTTTCTTT. Its translation: CASTGDRANTEAFF.

The chain uses TRBV5-1 and TRBJ1-5; D is perhaps TRBD1 (5 bases). CDR1 and CDR2 from the germline V gene are SGHRS and YFSETQ. This CDR3 contains 15 residues. V was cut by 0 bases and J by 5 bases, with 12 bases left in between. The CDR3 loop is CASSLGGAEDQPQHF. The CDR3 DNA reads as TGCGCCAGCAGCTTGGGAGGGGCAGAAGATCAGCCCCAGCATTTT.

This clonotype has only one observation. This chain connects TRBV10-3 to TRBJ2-5; unclear D gene. CDR3 length: 16 amino acids. Per germline, CDR1 ENHRY and CDR2 SYGVKD. Trimming took off 0 bases at V and 2 bases at J, with 13 bases between the two ends. The CDR3 bases are TGTGCCATCAGTGAGTCGCTGAACACCCAACAAGAGACCCAGTACTTC. Its protein product is CAISESLNTQQETQYF.

This clonotype was recorded many times. This rearrangement joins TRBV14 to TRBJ1-1; no firm D call. Germline CDR1 SGHDN, CDR2 FVKESK. V was cut by 1 base and J by 3 bases, with 9 bases left in between. CDR3 size: 14 residues. The CDR3 DNA reads as TGTGCCAGCAGCCAAGGGGTATCCCACACTGAAGCTTTCTTT. Translating gives CASSQGVSHTEAFF. Filled out from reference TRBV14 and TRBJ1-1, the complete variable domain reads EAGVTQFPSHSVIEKGQTVTLRCDPISGHDNLYWYRRVMGKEIKFLLHFVKESKQDESGMPNNRFLAERTGGTYSTLKVQPAELEDSGVYFCASSQGVSHTEAFFGQGTRLTVV.

A note on this clonotype: The germline gene is not matched at one end of the junction; a read error may be the cause. The chain employs TRBV28 and TRBJ1-6, with D possibly TRBD1 on 5 matching bases. The CDR3 is 16 residues long. Germline V gives CDR1 MDHEN, CDR2 SYDVKM. The CDR3 DNA follows: TGTGCCAGCAGTCTACTGGGGGGTTCCTATAATTCACCCCTCAACTTT. It is translated as CASSLLGGSYNSPLNF.

This clonotype has just a few counts. The rearrangement uses TRBV20-1 and TRBJ2-7; D is perhaps TRBD1 or TRBD2 (6 bases each). Trimming removed 3 bases from V and 0 bases from J, with 15 bases in between. The CDR3 length is 15 residues. CDR1 is DFQATT and CDR2 is SNEGSKA in the germline V gene (reference sequence). The CDR3 here is CSASTGRGLSYEQYF. CDR3 in DNA: TGCAGTGCTAGTACTGGTCGGGGGCTCTCCTACGAGCAGTACTTC.